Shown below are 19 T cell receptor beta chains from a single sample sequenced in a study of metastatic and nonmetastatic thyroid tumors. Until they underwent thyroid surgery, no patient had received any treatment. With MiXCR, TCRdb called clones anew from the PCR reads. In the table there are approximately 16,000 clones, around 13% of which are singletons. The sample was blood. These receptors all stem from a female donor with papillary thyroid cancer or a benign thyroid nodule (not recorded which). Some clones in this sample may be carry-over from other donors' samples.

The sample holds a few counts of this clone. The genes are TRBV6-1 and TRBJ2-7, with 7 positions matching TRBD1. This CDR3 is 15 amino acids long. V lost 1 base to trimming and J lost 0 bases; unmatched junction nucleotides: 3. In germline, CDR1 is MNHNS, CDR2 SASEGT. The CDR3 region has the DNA TGTGCCAGCAGTGAAGTGGGGGACAGCTCCTACGAGCAGTACTTC. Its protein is CASSEVGDSSYEQYF.

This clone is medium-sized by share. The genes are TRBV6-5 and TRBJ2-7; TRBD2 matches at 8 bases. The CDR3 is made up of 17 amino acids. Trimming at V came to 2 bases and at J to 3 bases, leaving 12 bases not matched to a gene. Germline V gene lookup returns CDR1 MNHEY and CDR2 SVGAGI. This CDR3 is CASSYRGGLAGGYEQYF. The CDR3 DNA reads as TGTGCCAGCAGTTACAGGGGGGGTTTGGCGGGGGGCTACGAGCAGTACTTC.

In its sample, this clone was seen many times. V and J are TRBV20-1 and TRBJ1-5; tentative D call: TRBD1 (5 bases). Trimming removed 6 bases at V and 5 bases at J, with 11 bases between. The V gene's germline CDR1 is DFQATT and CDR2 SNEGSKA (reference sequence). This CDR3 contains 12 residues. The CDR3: CSARGRDQPQHF. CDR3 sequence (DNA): TGCAGTGCAAGGGGCCGAGATCAGCCCCAGCATTTT.

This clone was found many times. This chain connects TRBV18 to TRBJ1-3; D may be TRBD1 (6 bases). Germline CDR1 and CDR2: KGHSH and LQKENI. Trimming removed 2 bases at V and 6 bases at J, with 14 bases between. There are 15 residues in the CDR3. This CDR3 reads CASSPGPGQINTIYF. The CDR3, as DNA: TGTGCCAGCTCACCAGGGCCGGGACAAATAAACACCATATATTTT.

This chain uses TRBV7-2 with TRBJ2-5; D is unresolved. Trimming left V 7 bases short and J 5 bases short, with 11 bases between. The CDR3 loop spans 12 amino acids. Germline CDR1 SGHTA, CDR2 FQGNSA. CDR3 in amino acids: CASICSLETQYF. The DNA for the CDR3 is TGTGCCAGCATCTGCAGCCTGGAGACCCAGTACTTC.

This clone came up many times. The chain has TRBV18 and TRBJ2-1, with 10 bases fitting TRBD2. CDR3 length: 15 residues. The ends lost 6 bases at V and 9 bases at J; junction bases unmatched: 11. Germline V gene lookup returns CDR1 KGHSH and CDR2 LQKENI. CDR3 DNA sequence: TGTGCCAGCTCCCACACTAGCGGGGTGGGGGCTGAGCAGTTCTTC. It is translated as CASSHTSGVGAEQFF.

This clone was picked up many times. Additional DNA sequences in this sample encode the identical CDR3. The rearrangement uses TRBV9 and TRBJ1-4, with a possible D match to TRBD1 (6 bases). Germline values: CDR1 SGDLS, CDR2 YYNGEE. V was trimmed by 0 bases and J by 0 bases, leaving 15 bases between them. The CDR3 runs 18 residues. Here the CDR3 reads CASSVDGGQGSTNEKLFF. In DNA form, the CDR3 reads TGTGCCAGCAGCGTAGATGGGGGCCAGGGCTCAACTAATGAAAAACTGTTTTTT.

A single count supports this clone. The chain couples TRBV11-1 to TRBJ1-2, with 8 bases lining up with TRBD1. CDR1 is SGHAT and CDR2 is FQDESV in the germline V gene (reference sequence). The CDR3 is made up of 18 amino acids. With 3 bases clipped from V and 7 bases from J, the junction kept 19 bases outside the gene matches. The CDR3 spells CASSFTGTGGAGSGGYTF. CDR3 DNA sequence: TGTGCCAGCAGCTTTACCGGGACAGGTGGCGCGGGTTCGGGTGGCTACACCTTC.

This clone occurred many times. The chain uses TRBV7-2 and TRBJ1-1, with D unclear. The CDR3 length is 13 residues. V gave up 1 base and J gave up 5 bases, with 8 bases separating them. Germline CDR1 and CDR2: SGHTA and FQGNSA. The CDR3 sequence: CASSLGRLTEAFF. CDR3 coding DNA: TGTGCCAGCAGCTTAGGCAGGCTAACTGAAGCTTTCTTT.

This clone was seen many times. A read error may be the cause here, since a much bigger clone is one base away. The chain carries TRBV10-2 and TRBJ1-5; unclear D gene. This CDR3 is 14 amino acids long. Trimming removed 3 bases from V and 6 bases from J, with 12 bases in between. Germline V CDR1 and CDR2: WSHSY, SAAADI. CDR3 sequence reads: CASSDVRGSQPQHF. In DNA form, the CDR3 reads TGCGCCAGCAGTGACGTACGGGGAAGTCAGCCCCAGCATTTT.

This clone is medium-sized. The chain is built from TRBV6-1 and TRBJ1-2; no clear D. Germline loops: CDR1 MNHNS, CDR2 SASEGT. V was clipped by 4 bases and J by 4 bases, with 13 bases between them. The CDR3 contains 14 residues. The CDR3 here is CASSARLESYGYTF. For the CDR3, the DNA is TGTGCCAGCAGTGCCCGACTGGAGAGCTATGGCTACACCTTC.

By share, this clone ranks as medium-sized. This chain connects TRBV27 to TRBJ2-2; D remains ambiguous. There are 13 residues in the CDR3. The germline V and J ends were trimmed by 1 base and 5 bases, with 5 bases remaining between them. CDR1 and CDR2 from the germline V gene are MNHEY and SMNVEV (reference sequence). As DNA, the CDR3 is TGTGCCAGCAGTTTATACGGGACCGGGGAGCTGTTTTTT. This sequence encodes CASSLYGTGELFF.

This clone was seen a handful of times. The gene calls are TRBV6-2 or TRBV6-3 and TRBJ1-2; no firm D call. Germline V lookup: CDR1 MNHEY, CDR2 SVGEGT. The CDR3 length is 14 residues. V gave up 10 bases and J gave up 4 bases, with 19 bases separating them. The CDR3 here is CAIFKGRTAYGYTF. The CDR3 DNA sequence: TGTGCCATCTTTAAGGGTCGCACGGCCTATGGCTACACCTTC.

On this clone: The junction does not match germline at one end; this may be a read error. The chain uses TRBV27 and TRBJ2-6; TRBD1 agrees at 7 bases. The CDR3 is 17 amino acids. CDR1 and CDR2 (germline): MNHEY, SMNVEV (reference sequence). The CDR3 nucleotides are TGTGCCAGCAGTTCAGGACAGGTCCTCTCTGGTGCCAACGTCCTGACTTTC. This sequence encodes CASSSGQVLSGANVLTF.

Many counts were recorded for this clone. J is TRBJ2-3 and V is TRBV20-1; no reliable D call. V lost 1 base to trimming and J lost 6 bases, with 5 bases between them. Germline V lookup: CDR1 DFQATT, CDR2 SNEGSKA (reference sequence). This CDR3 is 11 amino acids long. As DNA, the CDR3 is TGCAGTGCTAGAGTCGGCGATACGCAGTATTTT. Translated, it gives CSARVGDTQYF.

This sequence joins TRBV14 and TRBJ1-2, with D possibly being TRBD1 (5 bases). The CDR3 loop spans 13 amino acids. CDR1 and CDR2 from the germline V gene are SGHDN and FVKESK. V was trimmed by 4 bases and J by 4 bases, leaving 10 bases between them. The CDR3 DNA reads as TGTGCCAGCAGCCTCGGACACCTCTATGGCTACACCTTC. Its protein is CASSLGHLYGYTF.

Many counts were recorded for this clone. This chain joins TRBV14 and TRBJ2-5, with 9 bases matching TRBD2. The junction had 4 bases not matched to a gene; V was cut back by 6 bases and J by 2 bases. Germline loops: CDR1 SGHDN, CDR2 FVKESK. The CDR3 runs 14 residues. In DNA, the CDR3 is TGTGCCAGCAGTGTAGCGGGGGTTCAAGAGACCCAGTACTTC. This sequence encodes CASSVAGVQETQYF.

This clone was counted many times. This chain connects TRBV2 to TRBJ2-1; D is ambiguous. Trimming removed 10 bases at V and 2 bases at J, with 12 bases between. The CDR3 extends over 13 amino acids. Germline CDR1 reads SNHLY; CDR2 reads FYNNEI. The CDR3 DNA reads TGTGCCACCCTGAACCCGCCCTACAATGAGCAGTTCTTC. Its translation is CATLNPPYNEQFF.

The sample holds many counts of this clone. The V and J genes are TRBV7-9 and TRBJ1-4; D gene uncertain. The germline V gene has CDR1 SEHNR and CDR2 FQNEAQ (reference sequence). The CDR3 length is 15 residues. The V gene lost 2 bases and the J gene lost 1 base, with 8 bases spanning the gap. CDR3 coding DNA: TGTGCCAGCAGCTTAAACAGTGGAACTAATGAAAAACTGTTTTTT. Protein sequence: CASSLNSGTNEKLFF.